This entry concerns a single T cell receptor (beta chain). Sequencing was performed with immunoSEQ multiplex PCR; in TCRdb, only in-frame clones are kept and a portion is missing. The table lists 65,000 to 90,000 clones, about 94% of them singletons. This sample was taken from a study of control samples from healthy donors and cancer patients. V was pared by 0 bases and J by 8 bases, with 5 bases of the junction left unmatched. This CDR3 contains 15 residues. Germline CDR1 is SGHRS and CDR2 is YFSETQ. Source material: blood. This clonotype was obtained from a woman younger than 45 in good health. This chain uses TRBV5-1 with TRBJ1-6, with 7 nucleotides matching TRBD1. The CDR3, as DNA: TGCGCCAGCAGCTTGGCTACAGGGGTATATTCACCCCTCCACTTT. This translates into CASSLATGVYSPLHF.